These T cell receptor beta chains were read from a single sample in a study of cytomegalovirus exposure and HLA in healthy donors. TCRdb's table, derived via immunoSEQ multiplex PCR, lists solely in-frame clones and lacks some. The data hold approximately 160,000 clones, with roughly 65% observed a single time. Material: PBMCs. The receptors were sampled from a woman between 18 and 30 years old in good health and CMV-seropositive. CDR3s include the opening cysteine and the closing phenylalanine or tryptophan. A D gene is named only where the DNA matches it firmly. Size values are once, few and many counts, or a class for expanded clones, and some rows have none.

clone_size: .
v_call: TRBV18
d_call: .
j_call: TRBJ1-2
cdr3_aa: CASSLADGSNYGYTF
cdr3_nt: TGTGCCAGCTCATTAGCCGACGGTTCTAACTATGGCTACACCTTC

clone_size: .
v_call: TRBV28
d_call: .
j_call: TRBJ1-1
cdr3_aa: CASSPPGHVNTEAFF
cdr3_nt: TGTGCCAGCAGTCCCCCGGGACATGTGAACACTGAAGCTTTCTTT

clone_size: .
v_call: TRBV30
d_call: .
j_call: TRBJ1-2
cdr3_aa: CAWSVLGAGGYTF
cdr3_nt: TGTGCCTGGAGTGTACTGGGGGCAGGTGGCTACACCTTC

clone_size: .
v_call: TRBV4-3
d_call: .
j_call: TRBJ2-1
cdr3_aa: CASSQGSAGASNEQFF
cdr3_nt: TGCGCCAGCAGCCAAGGATCGGCGGGGGCATCGAATGAGCAGTTCTTC

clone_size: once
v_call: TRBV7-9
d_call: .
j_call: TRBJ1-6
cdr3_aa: CASSLYPGANSPLHF
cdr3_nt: TGTGCCAGCAGCTTATATCCAGGGGCTAATTCACCCCTCCACTTT

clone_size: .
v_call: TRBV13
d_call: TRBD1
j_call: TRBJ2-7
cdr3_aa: CASSPGQGSYEQYF
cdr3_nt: TGTGCCAGCAGCCCAGGACAGGGCTCCTACGAGCAGTACTTC

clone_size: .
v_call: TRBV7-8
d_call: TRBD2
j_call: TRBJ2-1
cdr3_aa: CASSLVAGGRQDEQFF
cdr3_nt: TGTGCCAGCAGCTTAGTTGCGGGGGGGCGTCAGGATGAGCAGTTCTTC

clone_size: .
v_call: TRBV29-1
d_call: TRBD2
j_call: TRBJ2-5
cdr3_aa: CSASGGETQYF
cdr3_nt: TGCAGTGCTAGCGGGGGAGAGACCCAGTACTTC

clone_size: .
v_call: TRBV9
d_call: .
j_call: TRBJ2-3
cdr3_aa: CASGARGGTDTQYF
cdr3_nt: TGTGCCAGCGGAGCTAGGGGTGGCACAGATACGCAGTATTTT

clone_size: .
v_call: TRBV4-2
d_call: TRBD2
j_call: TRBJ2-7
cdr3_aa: CASSQGGSSGTSSYEQYF
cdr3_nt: TGTGCCAGCAGCCAAGGGGGTTCTAGCGGGACGAGCTCCTACGAGCAGTACTTC

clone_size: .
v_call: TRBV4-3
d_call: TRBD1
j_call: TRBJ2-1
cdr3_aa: CASSQGQGVSIDEQFF
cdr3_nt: TGCGCCAGCAGCCAAGGACAGGGTGTATCAATTGATGAGCAGTTCTTC

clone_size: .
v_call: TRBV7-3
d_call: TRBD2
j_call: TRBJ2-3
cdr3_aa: CASSLTGRGADTQYF
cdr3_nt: TGTGCCAGCAGCTTAACAGGGCGGGGGGCGGATACGCAGTATTTT

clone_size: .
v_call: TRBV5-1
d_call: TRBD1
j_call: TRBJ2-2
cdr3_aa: CASGTGEYNTGELFF
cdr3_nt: TGCGCCAGCGGTACAGGGGAATACAACACCGGGGAGCTGTTTTTT

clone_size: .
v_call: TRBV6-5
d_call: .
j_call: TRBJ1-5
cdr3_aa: CASSHTGPVNQPQHF
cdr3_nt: TGTGCCAGCAGTCATACAGGCCCGGTCAATCAGCCCCAGCATTTT

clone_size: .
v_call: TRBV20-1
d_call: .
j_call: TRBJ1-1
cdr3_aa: CSAAQKTEAFF
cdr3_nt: TGCAGTGCTGCCCAGAAAACTGAAGCTTTCTTT

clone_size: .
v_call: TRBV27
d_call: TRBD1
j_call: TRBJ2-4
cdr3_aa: CATEPRYRQGHIQYF
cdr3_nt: TGTGCCACCGAACCAAGATACCGACAGGGGCACATTCAGTACTTC

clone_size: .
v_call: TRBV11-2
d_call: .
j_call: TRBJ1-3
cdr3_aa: CASSPYVGNTIYF
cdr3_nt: TGTGCCAGCAGCCCCTACGTCGGAAACACCATATATTTT

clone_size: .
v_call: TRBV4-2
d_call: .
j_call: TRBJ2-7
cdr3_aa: CASSQFQGSSYEQYF
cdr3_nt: TGTGCCAGCAGCCAATTCCAGGGGAGCTCCTACGAGCAGTACTTC

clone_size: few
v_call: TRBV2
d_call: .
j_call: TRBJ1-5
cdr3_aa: CASTQYSNQPQHF
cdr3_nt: TGTGCCAGCACTCAGTATAGCAATCAGCCCCAGCATTTT

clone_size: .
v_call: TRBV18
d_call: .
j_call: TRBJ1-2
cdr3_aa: CASSPSGGGIGGYTF
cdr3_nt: TGTGCCAGCTCACCAAGTGGGGGGGGAATTGGCGGCTACACCTTC

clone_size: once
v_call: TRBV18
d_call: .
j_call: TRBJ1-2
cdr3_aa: CASSPRGGLYGYTF
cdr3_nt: TGTGCCAGCTCACCTAGAGGAGGGCTTTATGGCTACACCTTC

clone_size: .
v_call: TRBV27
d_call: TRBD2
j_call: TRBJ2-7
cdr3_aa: CASSPSGSSYEQYF
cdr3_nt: TGTGCCAGCAGTCCGAGCGGGAGCTCCTACGAGCAGTACTTC

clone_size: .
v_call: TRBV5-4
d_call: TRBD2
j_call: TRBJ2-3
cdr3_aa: CASSLSPSGGGTDTQYF
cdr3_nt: TGTGCCAGCAGCTTGTCCCCTAGCGGGGGGGGCACAGATACGCAGTATTTT

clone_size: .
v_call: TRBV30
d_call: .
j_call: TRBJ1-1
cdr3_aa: CAWSAGRVAEAFF
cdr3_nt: TGTGCCTGGAGTGCCGGCAGGGTGGCTGAAGCTTTCTTT

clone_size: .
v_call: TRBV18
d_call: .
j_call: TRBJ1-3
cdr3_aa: CASSPGRTHSGNTIYF
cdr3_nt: TGTGCCAGCTCACCAGGCAGGACTCACTCTGGAAACACCATATATTTT

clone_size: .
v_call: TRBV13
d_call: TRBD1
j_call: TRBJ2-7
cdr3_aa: CASSRGTGRLVPYEQYF
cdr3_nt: TGTGCCAGCAGTAGGGGGACAGGGCGACTAGTGCCCTACGAGCAGTACTTC

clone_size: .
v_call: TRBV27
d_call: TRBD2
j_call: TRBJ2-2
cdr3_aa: CAGRTSGISGELFF
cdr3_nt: TGTGCCGGACGGACTAGCGGGATATCCGGGGAGCTGTTTTTT

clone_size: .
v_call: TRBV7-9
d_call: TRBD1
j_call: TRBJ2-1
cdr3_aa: CASSRRQGNEQFF
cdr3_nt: TGTGCCAGCAGTCGAAGACAGGGCAATGAGCAGTTCTTC

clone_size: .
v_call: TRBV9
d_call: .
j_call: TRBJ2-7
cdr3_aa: CASSVEQGAYEQYF
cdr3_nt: TGTGCCAGCAGCGTAGAACAGGGAGCCTACGAGCAGTACTTC

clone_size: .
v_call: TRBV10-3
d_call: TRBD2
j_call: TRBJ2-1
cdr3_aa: CAISGLGSNEQFF
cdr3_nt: TGTGCCATCTCGGGACTAGGTTCTAATGAGCAGTTCTTC

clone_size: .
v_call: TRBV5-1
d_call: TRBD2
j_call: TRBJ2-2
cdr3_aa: CASSSGLAGSSGELFF
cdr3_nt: TGCGCCAGCAGCTCTGGACTAGCGGGATCTTCCGGGGAGCTGTTTTTT

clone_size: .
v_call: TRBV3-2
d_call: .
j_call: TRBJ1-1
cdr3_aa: CVNTEAFF
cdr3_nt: TGTGTAAACACTGAAGCTTTCTTT

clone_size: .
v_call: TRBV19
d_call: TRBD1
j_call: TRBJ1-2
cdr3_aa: CASSEDRGIGGYTF
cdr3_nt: TGTGCCAGTAGTGAGGACAGGGGAATCGGTGGCTACACCTTC

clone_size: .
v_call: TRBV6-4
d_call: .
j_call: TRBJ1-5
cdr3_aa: CASSETRYRSNQPQHF
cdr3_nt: TGTGCCAGCAGCGAGACTCGATATCGGAGCAATCAGCCCCAGCATTTT

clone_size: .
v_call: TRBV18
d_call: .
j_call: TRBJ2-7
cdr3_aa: CASSPPPGRYEQYF
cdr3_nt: TGTGCCAGCTCGCCACCGCCAGGCCGCTACGAGCAGTACTTC

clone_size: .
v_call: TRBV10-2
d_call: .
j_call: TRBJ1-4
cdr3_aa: CASGVSNLQGSNEKLFF
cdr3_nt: TGCGCCAGCGGGGTATCAAATTTACAGGGCTCAAATGAAAAACTGTTTTTT

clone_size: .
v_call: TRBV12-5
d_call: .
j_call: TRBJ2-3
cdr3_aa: CASGTSSGDTQYF
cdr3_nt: TGTGCTAGTGGTACGTCGTCAGGGGATACGCAGTATTTT

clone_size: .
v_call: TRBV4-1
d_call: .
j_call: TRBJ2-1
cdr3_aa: CASSQVPGVASYNEQFF
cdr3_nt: TGCGCCAGCAGCCAAGTACCCGGAGTAGCGTCCTACAATGAGCAGTTCTTC

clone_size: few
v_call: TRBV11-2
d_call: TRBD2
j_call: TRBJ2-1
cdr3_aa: CASSPWRGGKYNEQFF
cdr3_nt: TGTGCCAGCAGCCCCTGGCGGGGGGGCAAGTACAATGAGCAGTTCTTC

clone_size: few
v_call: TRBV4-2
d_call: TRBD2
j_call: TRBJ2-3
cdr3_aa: CASSWGTSGRARTDTQYF
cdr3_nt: TGTGCCAGCAGCTGGGGGACTAGCGGGAGGGCCCGGACAGATACGCAGTATTTT

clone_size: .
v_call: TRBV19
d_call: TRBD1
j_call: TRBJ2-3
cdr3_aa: CASTRDRGNADTQYF
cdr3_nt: TGTGCCAGTACCCGGGACAGGGGAAACGCAGATACGCAGTATTTT

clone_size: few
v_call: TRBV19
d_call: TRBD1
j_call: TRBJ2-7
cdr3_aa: CASSMGTGRYEQYF
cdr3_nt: TGTGCCAGTAGTATGGGGACAGGGCGCTACGAGCAGTACTTC

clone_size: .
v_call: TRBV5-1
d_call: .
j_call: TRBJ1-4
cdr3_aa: CASSLGGRALGKLFF
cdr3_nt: TGCGCCAGCAGCTTGGGGGGCCGGGCCTTGGGAAAACTGTTTTTT

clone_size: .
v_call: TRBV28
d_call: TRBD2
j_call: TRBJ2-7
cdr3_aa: CASSGRDYSYEQYF
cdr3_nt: TGTGCCAGCAGTGGGAGGGACTACTCCTACGAGCAGTACTTC

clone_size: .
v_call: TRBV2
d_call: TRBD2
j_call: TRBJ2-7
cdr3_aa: CASSEGLAGAFYEQYF
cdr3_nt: TGTGCCAGCAGTGAAGGACTAGCGGGAGCGTTCTACGAGCAGTACTTC

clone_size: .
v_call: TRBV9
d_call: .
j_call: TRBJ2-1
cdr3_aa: CASSVVPDNEQFF
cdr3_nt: TGTGCCAGCAGCGTAGTTCCCGACAATGAGCAGTTCTTC

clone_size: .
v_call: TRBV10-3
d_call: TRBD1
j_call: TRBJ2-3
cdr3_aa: CAIRGQGEDTQYF
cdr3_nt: TGTGCCATCAGGGGACAGGGTGAGGATACGCAGTATTTT

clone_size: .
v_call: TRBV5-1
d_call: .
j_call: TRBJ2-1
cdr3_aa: CASSLDGISITEQFF
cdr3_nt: TGCGCCAGCAGCTTGGATGGCATCTCCATTACTGAGCAGTTCTTC

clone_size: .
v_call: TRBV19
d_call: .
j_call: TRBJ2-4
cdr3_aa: CASSAPLAKNIQYF
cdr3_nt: TGTGCCAGTAGTGCCCCACTAGCTAAAAACATTCAGTACTTC

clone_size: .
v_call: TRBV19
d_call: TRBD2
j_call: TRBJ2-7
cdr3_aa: CASSRREGNYEQYF
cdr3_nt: TGTGCCAGTAGTAGGCGGGAGGGTAACTACGAGCAGTACTTC

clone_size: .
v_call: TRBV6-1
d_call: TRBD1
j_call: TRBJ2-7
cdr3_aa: CASSAWTGGGYEQYF
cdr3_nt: TGTGCCAGCAGCGCCTGGACAGGGGGGGGGTACGAGCAGTACTTC

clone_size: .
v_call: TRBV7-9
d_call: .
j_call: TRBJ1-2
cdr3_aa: CASSLGGIGYTF
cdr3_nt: TGTGCCAGCAGCTTAGGCGGAATTGGCTACACCTTC

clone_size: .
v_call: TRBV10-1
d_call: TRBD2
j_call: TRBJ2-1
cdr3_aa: CASSESTSGREFF
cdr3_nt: TGCGCCAGCAGTGAGTCGACTAGCGGGAGAGAGTTCTTC

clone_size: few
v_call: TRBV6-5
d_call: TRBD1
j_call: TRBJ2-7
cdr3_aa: CASSARDRPYEQYF
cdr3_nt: TGTGCCAGCAGTGCCCGGGACAGGCCCTACGAGCAGTACTTC

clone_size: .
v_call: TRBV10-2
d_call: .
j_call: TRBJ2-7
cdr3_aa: CASTSRDSYEQYF
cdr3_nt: TGCGCCAGCACTAGCCGAGACTCCTACGAGCAGTACTTC

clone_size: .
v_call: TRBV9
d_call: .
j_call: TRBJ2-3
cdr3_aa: CASSVGGLGGGEADTQYF
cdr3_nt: TGTGCCAGCAGCGTAGGGGGGCTTGGGGGGGGAGAAGCAGATACGCAGTATTTT

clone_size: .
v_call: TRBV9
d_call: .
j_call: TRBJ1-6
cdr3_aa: CASSAQESDSPLHF
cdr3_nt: TGTGCCAGCAGCGCCCAAGAATCAGATTCACCCCTCCACTTT

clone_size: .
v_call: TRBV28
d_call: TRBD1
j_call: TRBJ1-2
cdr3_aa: CASSFFAVTGGGYGYTF
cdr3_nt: TGTGCCAGCAGTTTTTTCGCAGTCACAGGGGGCGGGTATGGCTACACCTTC